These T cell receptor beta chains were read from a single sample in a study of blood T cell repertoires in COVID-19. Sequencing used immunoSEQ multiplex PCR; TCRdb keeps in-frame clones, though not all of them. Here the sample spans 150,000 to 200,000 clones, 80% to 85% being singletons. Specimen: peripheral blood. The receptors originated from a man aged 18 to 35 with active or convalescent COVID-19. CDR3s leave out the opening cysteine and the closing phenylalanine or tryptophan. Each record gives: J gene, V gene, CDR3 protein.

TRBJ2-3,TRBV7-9,ASSPGAPGSYGDTQY
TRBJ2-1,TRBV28,ASSPQGTSGFLEQF
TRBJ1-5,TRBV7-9,ASSLGVTGSNQPQH
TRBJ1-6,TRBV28,ASSFSRTGGESPLH
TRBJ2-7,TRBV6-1,ASSEASVSIYEQY
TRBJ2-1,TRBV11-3,ASSLSSSYNEQF
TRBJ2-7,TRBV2,ASSEATGSSYEQY
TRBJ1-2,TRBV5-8,ASSPRVWGVHGYT
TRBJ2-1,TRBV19,ASSLWTSGRGNEQF
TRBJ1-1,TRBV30,AWSFFAGQNTEAF
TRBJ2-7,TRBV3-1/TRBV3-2,ASSQRTGSYEQY
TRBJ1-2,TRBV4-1,ASSQDLGRAGQSRYT
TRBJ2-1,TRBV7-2,ASSFGTRAQSSYNEQF